The 22 T cell receptor beta chains reported below all come from one sample, sequenced in a study of shared clonotypes between healthy human individuals. TCRdb keeps only in-frame clones here, not all; method: immunoSEQ multiplex PCR. The table has some 510,000 clones, about four fifths seen once; the top ten hold approximately 12%. The sequencing input was PBMCs. Receptor source: a woman aged 40 to 49 in good health. Some clones in this sample may be carry-over from other donors' samples.

The rearrangement links TRBV30 to TRBJ2-7; maybe TRBD1 (6 bases). The CDR3 extends over 12 amino acids. Deletions cut 3 bases from V and 3 bases from J, with 9 bases between. Germline V gives CDR1 GTSNPN, CDR2 SVGIG (reference sequence). The CDR3 spells CAWRTGVYEQYF. The CDR3 DNA sequence: TGTGCCTGGAGGACAGGAGTCTACGAGCAGTACTTC.

The gene calls are TRBV30 and TRBJ1-2, with a tentative D call TRBD1 (5 bases). The CDR3 totals 15 residues. V lost 0 bases, J lost 2 bases, and 13 bases lay in between. The germline V gene encodes CDR1 GTSNPN and CDR2 SVGIG (reference sequence). CDR3 residues: CAWSVRQRVNYGYTF. The CDR3 coding sequence is TGTGCCTGGAGTGTACGACAGCGGGTAAACTATGGCTACACCTTC.

CDR3 DNA sequence: TGTGCCAGCAGCTTAGGATCGACACTCACCTATGGCTACACCTTC. Encoded protein: CASSLGSTLTYGYTF. The rearrangement uses TRBV11-2 and TRBJ1-2; D is unclear. The V gene lost 1 base and the J gene lost 4 bases, with 13 bases spanning the gap. CDR1 SGHAT and CDR2 FQNNGV come from the germline V gene. This CDR3 has 15 residues.

This clone was detected only a few times. The gene calls are TRBV11-3 and TRBJ2-1; D is possibly TRBD1 (6 bases). The V gene's germline CDR1 is SGHNT and CDR2 YENEEA. This CDR3 comprises 15 residues. V was pared by 1 base and J by 5 bases, with 12 bases between. The CDR3 coding sequence is TGTGCCAGCAGCTTAGGTAGGGGGATCAACAATGAGCAGTTCTTC. Its translation is CASSLGRGINNEQFF. The complete variable domain, with remaining parts taken from reference TRBV11-3 and TRBJ2-1, reads EAGVVQSPRYKIIEKKQPVAFWCNPISGHNTLYWYLQNLGQGPELLIRYENEEAVDDSQLPKDRFSAERLKGVDSTLKIQPAELGDSAVYLCASSLGRGINNEQFFGPGTRLTVL.

The chain is built from TRBV27 and TRBJ2-5; no firm D call. The V and J ends lost 2 bases and 1 base respectively, with 11 bases between them. CDR3 size: 15 residues. Germline V gives CDR1 MNHEY, CDR2 SMNVEV (reference sequence). The CDR3 DNA reads TGTGCCAGCAGTTTAGGGCCGAATACCCAAGAGACCCAGTACTTC. As protein: CASSLGPNTQETQYF.

This clone has a count of ten or more. Different DNA sequences within this sample yield the same CDR3. The V call is TRBV5-1, the J call TRBJ1-2; TRBD1 agrees at 7 bases. After removal of 0 bases from V and 4 bases from J, the junction contained 3 bases not matched to a gene. Germline V CDR1 and CDR2: SGHRS, YFSETQ. CDR3 length: 14 residues. As DNA, the CDR3 is TGCGCCAGCAGCTTGGGACAGGGCATCTATGGCTACACCTTC. Translating it yields CASSLGQGIYGYTF.

The V gene is TRBV9, the J gene TRBJ2-7, with D perhaps matching TRBD2 (5 bases). The CDR3 totals 12 residues. Trimming cost V 3 bases and J 3 bases, with 7 bases left between them. CDR1 and CDR2 (germline): SGDLS, YYNGEE. Here the CDR3 DNA reads TGTGCCAGCAGCGCCGGGGACTACGAGCAGTACTTC. Amino acid sequence: CASSAGDYEQYF.

This chain connects TRBV7-2 to TRBJ2-4, with TRBD2 matching over 8 bases. Unmatched junction bases numbered 6, after V lost 1 base and J lost 1 base. The CDR3 extends over 17 amino acids. Germline loops: CDR1 SGHTA, CDR2 FQGNSA. The CDR3 here is CASSLVSGRPAKNIQYF. The CDR3, as DNA: TGTGCCAGCAGCTTAGTGAGCGGGAGACCGGCCAAAAACATTCAGTACTTC.

V gene TRBV5-5 combines with J gene TRBJ1-5; D is undetermined. There are 15 residues in the CDR3. The ends were cut back, 0 bases at V and 0 bases at J, with 7 bases in the middle. Germline values: CDR1 SGHKS, CDR2 YYEKEE (reference sequence). Here the CDR3 reads CASSLGQNSNQPQHF. Written as DNA, the CDR3 is TGTGCCAGCAGCTTGGGGCAGAATAGCAATCAGCCCCAGCATTTT.

This clone was seen only once. This chain uses TRBV15 with TRBJ2-5, with D unclear. The germline V and J ends were trimmed by 0 bases and 4 bases, with 6 bases remaining between them. Germline loops: CDR1 LNHNV, CDR2 YYDKDF (reference sequence). The CDR3 totals 13 residues. CDR3 nucleotide sequence: TGTGCCACCAGCAGAGATAATTCAGAGACCCAGTACTTC. Translating gives CATSRDNSETQYF.

The chain is built from TRBV4-1 and TRBJ2-6; D may be TRBD1 (6 bases). Deletions cut 5 bases from V and 4 bases from J, with 18 bases between. The length of the CDR3 is 17 residues. Germline CDR1 and CDR2: MGHRA and YSYEKL. CDR3 amino acids: CASSSQYRDTGANVLTF. For the CDR3, the DNA is TGCGCCAGCAGCTCACAATACAGGGACACCGGGGCCAACGTCCTGACTTTC.

V is TRBV7-7 and J is TRBJ2-1, with 8 bases that match TRBD2. The junction had 4 bases not matched to a gene; V was cut back by 1 base and J by 5 bases. CDR1 SSHAT and CDR2 FNYEAQ come from the germline V gene (reference sequence). This CDR3 has 15 amino acids. The CDR3 spells CASSLGRGEHNEQFF. CDR3 DNA sequence: TGTGCCAGCAGCTTAGGGCGGGGGGAACACAATGAGCAGTTCTTC.

The rearrangement links TRBV7-2 to TRBJ1-4, with 10 bases fitting TRBD1. Trimming took 5 bases from V and 6 from J; bases not matched to a gene: 3. The CDR3 loop spans 14 amino acids. Germline V gives CDR1 SGHTA, CDR2 FQGNSA. The CDR3 nucleotides read TGTGCCAGCAGCCGACAGGGGGCGGATGAAAAACTGTTTTTT. It encodes CASSRQGADEKLFF.

The rearrangement uses TRBV9 and TRBJ1-2, with D possibly matching TRBD1 (5 bases). V was shortened by 0 bases and J by 6 bases, with 12 bases between the two germline ends. The CDR3 runs to 14 residues. Germline assignment: CDR1 SGDLS and CDR2 YYNGEE. The CDR3 sequence: CASSVVPGLNGYTF. In DNA form, the CDR3 reads TGTGCCAGCAGCGTAGTCCCAGGGTTAAATGGCTACACCTTC.

V and J are TRBV4-3 and TRBJ2-5; D call uncertain. Near its end, the DNA agrees better with TRBJ2-7, so the J call may be wrong. Germline CDR1 reads LGHNA; CDR2 reads YSLEER. This CDR3 contains 13 residues. The CDR3, as DNA: TGCGCCAGCAGCCAAGTTCTATCGTACGAGCAGTACTTC. Translation: CASSQVLSYEQYF.

The chain has TRBV9 and TRBJ2-5; D is uncertain. This CDR3 contains 14 residues. The germline CDR1 and CDR2 sequences are SGDLS and YYNGEE. V was shortened by 3 bases and J by 7 bases, with 16 bases between the two germline ends. For the CDR3, the DNA is TGTGCCAGCAGCGCCACGGACGTTATTGGGACCCAGTACTTC. Translating it yields CASSATDVIGTQYF.

The genes are TRBV19 and TRBJ2-7; D is unresolved. The germline V gene has CDR1 LNHDA and CDR2 SQIVND (reference sequence). CDR3 length: 14 amino acids. Trimming pared 3 bases from V and 2 bases from J, leaving 11 bases between. The CDR3 DNA follows: TGTGCCAGTAGTATCTCCGGAGCGACCTACGAGCAGTACTTC. Its protein is CASSISGATYEQYF.

This clone has just a few counts. The chain is built from TRBV10-3 and TRBJ1-2; D is perhaps TRBD1 (5 bases). The ends were cut back, 2 bases at V and 8 bases at J, with 12 bases in the middle. The CDR3 loop spans 13 amino acids. Germline V gene data show CDR1 as ENHRY and CDR2 as SYGVKD. The CDR3 reads CAISEGGTEGYTF. The CDR3 DNA follows: TGTGCCATCAGTGAGGGGGGAACGGAGGGCTACACCTTC.

This sequence joins TRBV5-1 and TRBJ2-5; the D gene is possibly TRBD1 (6 bases). CDR1 is SGHRS, CDR2 YFSETQ, per germline. CDR3 length: 13 residues. Trimming stripped 5 bases from V and 2 bases from J, with 10 bases between. The CDR3 coding sequence is TGCGCCAGCAGGAGGACAGTACAAGAGACCCAGTACTTC. Its translation is CASRRTVQETQYF.

The gene calls are TRBV4-2 and TRBJ1-1; D unclear. V lost 0 bases to trimming and J lost 4 bases, with 18 bases between them. This CDR3 contains 17 residues. CDR1 LGHNA and CDR2 YNFKEQ come from the germline V gene. Here the CDR3 DNA reads TGTGCCAGCAGCCAAGATTGGCCCGGCAGGCCCGGCACTGAAGCTTTCTTT. Translating it yields CASSQDWPGRPGTEAFF.

V gene TRBV9 combines with J gene TRBJ2-2; TRBD1 aligns across 9 bases. Germline V gives CDR1 SGDLS, CDR2 YYNGEE. The CDR3 sequence is 15 residues long. The V and J ends lost 3 bases and 4 bases, in that order; junction bases with no gene match: 4. CDR3 sequence: CASSAATGGTGELFF. In DNA, the CDR3 is TGTGCCAGCAGCGCTGCGACAGGGGGCACCGGGGAGCTGTTTTTT.

V and J are TRBV30 and TRBJ2-1; D possibly corresponds to TRBD1 (6 bases). Germline assignment: CDR1 GTSNPN and CDR2 SVGIG (reference sequence). This CDR3 is built from 14 residues. V was shortened by 1 base and J by 10 bases, with 17 bases between the two germline ends. The CDR3 region is CAWSEGRGRGEQFF. CDR3 in DNA: TGTGCCTGGAGTGAAGGCAGGGGACGTGGCGAGCAGTTCTTC.